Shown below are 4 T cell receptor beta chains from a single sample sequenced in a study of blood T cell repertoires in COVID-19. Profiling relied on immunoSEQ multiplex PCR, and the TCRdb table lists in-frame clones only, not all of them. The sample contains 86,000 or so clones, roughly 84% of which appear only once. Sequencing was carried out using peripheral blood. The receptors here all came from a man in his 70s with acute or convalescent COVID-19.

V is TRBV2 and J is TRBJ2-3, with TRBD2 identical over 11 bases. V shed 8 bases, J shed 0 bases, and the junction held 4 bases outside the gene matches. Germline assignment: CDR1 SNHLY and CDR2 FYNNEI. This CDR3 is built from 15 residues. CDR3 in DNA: TGTGCCAGCTGGGGACTAGCGGTTAGCACAGATACGCAGTATTTT. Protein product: CASWGLAVSTDTQYF.

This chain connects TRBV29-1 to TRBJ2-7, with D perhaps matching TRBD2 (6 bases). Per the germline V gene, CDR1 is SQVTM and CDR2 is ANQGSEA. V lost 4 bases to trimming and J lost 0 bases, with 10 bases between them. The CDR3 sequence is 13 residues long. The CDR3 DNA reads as TGCAGCGTTGCCGGGGACTTCTCCTACGAGCAGTACTTC. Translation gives CSVAGDFSYEQYF.

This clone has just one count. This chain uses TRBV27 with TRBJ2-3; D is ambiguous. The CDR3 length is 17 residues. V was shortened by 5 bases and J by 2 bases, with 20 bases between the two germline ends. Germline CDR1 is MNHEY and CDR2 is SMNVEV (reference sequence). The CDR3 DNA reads TGTGCCAGCAGTCCTTCATCAGGTGTTCCATTCACAGATACGCAGTATTTT. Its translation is CASSPSSGVPFTDTQYF.

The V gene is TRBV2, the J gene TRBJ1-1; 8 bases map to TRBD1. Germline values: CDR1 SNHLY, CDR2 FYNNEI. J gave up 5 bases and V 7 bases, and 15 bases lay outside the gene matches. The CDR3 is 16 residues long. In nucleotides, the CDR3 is TGTGCCAGCATGCCGGGACAGGCTCATTATGGTACTGAAGCTTTCTTT. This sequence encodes CASMPGQAHYGTEAFF.